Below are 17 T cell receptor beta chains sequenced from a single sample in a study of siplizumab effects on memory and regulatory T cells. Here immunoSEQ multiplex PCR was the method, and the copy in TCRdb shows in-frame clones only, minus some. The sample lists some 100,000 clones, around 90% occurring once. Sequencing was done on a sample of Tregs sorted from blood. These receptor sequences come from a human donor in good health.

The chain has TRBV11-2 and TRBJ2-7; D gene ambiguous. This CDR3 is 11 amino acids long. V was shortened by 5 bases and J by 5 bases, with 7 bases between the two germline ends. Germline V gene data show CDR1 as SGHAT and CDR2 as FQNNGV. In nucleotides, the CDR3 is TGTGCCAGCAGCCCCCGCCACGAGCAGTACTTC. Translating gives CASSPRHEQYF.

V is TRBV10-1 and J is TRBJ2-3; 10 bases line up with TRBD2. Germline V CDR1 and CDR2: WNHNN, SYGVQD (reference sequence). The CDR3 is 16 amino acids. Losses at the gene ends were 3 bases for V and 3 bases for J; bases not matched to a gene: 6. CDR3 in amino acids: CASSENQREGTDTQYF. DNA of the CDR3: TGCGCCAGCAGTGAAAACCAGCGGGAGGGTACAGATACGCAGTATTTT.

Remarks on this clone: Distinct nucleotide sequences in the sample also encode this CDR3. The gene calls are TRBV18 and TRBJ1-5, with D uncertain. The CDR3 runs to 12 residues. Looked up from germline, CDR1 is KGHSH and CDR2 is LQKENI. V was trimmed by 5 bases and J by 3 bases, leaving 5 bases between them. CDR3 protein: CASSGTNQPQHF. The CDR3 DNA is TGTGCCAGCTCAGGTACCAATCAGCCCCAGCATTTT.

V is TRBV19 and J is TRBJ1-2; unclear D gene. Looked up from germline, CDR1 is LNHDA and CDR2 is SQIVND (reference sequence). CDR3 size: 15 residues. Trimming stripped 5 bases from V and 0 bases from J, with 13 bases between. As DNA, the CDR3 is TGTGCCAGTAGTCCGACAAACTTTCCTAACTATGGCTACACCTTC. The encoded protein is CASSPTNFPNYGYTF.

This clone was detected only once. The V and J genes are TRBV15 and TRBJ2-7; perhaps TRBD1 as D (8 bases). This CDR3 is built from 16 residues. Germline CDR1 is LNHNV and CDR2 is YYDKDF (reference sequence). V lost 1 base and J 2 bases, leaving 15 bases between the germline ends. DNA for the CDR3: TGTGCCACCAGCAGAGTAAGCACAGGGGGGGCCTACGAGCAGTACTTC. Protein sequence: CATSRVSTGGAYEQYF.

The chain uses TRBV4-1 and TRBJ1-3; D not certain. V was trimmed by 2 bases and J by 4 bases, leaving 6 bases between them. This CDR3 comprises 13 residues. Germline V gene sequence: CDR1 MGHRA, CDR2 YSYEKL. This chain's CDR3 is CASSQSLGNTIYF. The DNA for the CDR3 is TGCGCCAGCAGCCAATCTTTGGGAAACACCATATATTTT.

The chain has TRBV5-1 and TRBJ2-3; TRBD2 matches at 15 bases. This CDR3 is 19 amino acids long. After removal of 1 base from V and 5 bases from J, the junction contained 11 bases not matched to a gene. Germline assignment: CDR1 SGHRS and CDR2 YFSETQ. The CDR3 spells CASSLSQGLAGGPQDTQYF. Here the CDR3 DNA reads TGCGCCAGCAGCTTGTCACAAGGACTAGCGGGAGGGCCACAAGATACGCAGTATTTT.

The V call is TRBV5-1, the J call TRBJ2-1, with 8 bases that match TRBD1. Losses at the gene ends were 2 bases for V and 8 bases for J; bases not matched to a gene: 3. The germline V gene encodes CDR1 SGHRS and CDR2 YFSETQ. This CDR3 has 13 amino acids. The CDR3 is CASSLGQGYEQFF. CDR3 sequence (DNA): TGCGCCAGCAGCTTAGGACAGGGTTATGAGCAGTTCTTC.

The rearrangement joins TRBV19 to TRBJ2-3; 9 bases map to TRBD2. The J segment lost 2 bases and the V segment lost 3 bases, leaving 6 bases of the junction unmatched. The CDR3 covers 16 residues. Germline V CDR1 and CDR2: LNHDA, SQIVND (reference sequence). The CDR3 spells CASSIGSGGNTDTQYF. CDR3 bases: TGTGCCAGTAGTATCGGTAGCGGGGGAAACACAGATACGCAGTATTTT.

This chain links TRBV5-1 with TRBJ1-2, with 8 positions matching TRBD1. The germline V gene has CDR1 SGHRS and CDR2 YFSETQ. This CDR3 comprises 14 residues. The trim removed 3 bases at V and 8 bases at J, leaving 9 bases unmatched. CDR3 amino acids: CASSSSTGGYGYTF. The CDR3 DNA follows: TGCGCCAGCAGCTCTTCAACAGGGGGATACGGCTACACCTTC.

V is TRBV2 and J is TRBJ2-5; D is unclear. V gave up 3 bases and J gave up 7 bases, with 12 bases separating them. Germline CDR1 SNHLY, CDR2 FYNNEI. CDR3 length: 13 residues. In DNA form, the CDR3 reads TGTGCCAGCAGTGATCAATGGACCGGGACCCAGTACTTC. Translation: CASSDQWTGTQYF.

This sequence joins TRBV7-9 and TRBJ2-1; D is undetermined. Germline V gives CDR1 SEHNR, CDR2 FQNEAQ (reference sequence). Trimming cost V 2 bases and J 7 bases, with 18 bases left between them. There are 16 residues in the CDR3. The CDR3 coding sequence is TGTGCCAGCAGCTTATCCCGGAAGGTCCTTGGTAATGAGCAGTTCTTC. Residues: CASSLSRKVLGNEQFF. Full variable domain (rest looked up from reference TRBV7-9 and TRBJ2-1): DTGVSQNPRHKITKRGQNVTFRCDPISEHNRLYWYRQTLGQGPEFLTYFQNEAQLEKSRLLSDRFSAERPKGSFSTLEIQRTEQGDSAMYLCASSLSRKVLGNEQFFGPGTRLTVL.

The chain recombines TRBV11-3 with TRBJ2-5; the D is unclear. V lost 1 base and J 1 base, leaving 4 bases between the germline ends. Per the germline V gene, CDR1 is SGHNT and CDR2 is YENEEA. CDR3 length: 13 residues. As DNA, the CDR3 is TGTGCCAGCAGCTTAGGCCCCCAAGAGACCCAGTACTTC. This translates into CASSLGPQETQYF. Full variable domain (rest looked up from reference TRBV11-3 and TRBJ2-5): EAGVVQSPRYKIIEKKQPVAFWCNPISGHNTLYWYLQNLGQGPELLIRYENEEAVDDSQLPKDRFSAERLKGVDSTLKIQPAELGDSAVYLCASSLGPQETQYFGPGTRLLVL.

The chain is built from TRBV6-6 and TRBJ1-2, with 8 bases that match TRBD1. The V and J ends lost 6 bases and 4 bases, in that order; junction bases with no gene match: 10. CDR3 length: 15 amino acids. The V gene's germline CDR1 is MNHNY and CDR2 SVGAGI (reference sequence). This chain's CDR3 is CASRNRQGLFYGYTF. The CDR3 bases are TGTGCCAGCAGGAACAGACAGGGGCTTTTCTATGGCTACACCTTC.

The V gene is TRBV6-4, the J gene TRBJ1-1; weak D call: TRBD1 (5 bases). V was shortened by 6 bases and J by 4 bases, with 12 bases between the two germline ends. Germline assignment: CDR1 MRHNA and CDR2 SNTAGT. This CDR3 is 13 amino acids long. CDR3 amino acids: CASSRVMGTEAFF. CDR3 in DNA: TGTGCCAGCAGCAGGGTGATGGGCACTGAAGCTTTCTTT.

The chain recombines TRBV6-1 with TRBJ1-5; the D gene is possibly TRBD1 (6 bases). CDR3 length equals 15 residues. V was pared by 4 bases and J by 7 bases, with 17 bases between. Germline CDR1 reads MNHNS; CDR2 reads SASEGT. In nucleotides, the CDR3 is TGTGCCAGCAGTGGGACGACAGGTTTTGGACAGCCCCAGCATTTT. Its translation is CASSGTTGFGQPQHF.

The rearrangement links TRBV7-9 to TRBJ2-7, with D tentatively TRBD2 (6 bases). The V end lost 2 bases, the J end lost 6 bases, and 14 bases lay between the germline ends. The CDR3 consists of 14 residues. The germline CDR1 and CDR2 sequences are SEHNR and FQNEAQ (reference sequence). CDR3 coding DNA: TGTGCCAGCAGCTTATTTTCGGGGCGGGGCGAGCAGTACTTC. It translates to CASSLFSGRGEQYF.